Listed here are 32 T cell receptor beta chains from one sample, sequenced in a study of breast tumors, draining lymph nodes, adjacent tissues. Axillary draining lymph nodes of breast cancer patients supplied the node samples. From the multiplex PCR reads, TCRdb called clonotypes with MiXCR, one entry per CDR3 protein. The sample carries about 130,000 distinct CDR3 sequences, 21% recorded once. Sample: axillary lymph node tissue. The receptors were gathered from a female donor with breast cancer. Some clones in this sample may be carry-over from other donors' samples.

Many counts were recorded for this clonotype. The chain couples TRBV20-1 to TRBJ2-7, with 7 bases that match TRBD2. CDR3 size: 12 residues. Trimming cost V 6 bases and J 5 bases; bases outside gene matches: 7. Germline lookup yields CDR1 DFQATT and CDR2 SNEGSKA (reference sequence). This chain's CDR3 is CSAPVLADEQYF. CDR3 DNA: TGCAGTGCCCCGGTCCTAGCGGACGAGCAGTACTTC.

On this clonotype: This may be a read error, as it is one base from a much larger clone. The chain couples TRBV20-1 to TRBJ2-6, with a tentative D call TRBD2 (6 bases). Germline CDR1 is DFQATT and CDR2 is SNEGSKA (reference sequence). Trimming cost V 3 bases and J 12 bases, with 18 bases left between them. There are 14 residues in the CDR3. The CDR3 sequence is CSASMAGRPSVLTF. The CDR3 DNA follows: TGCAGTGCTAGTATGGCAGGGAGGCCCAGCGTCCTGACTTTC.

This clonotype was recorded many times. This sequence joins TRBV19 and TRBJ1-6, with D perhaps matching TRBD1 (6 bases). CDR1 and CDR2 from the germline V gene are LNHDA and SQIVND (reference sequence). V lost 2 bases and J lost 7, with 9 bases in between. The CDR3 consists of 14 residues. The CDR3 loop reads CASSISGVNSPLHF. In DNA form, the CDR3 reads TGTGCCAGTAGTATATCAGGGGTCAATTCACCCCTCCACTTT.

Of note for this clonotype: This may be a read error: a much more frequent sequence differs by one nucleotide. The V gene is TRBV27, the J gene TRBJ1-2; D ambiguous. The germline gives CDR1 MNHEY, CDR2 SMNVEV (reference sequence). The CDR3 consists of 13 residues. CDR3 DNA: TGTGCCGGCAGTTTAATAGGGAGTTATGGCTACACCTTC. It is translated as CAGSLIGSYGYTF.

The table lists this clonotype with many counts. The chain combines TRBV10-3 with TRBJ2-3; unclear D gene. Trimming took off 0 bases at V and 1 base at J, with 8 bases between the two ends. The CDR3 covers 15 residues. Germline V gives CDR1 ENHRY, CDR2 SYGVKD. The CDR3 DNA is TGTGCCATCAGTGAGTCTCGGGCTGGCACAGATACGCAGTATTTT. It translates to CAISESRAGTDTQYF.

This clonotype has a count of ten or more. The V and J genes are TRBV10-3 and TRBJ2-7, with D unclear. V lost 7 bases, J lost 3 bases, and 16 bases lay in between. Germline CDR1 and CDR2: ENHRY and SYGVKD. The CDR3 is made up of 14 amino acids. CDR3: CAITPGKSSYEQYF. For the CDR3, the DNA is TGTGCCATCACCCCAGGAAAATCTAGCTACGAGCAGTACTTC.

This clonotype occurred many times. The genes are TRBV6-2 or TRBV6-3 and TRBJ2-7; 10 positions match TRBD2. The CDR3 runs 16 residues. The V and J ends lost 5 bases and 7 bases, in that order; junction bases with no gene match: 14. CDR1 MNHEY and CDR2 SVGEGT come from the germline V gene. The DNA for the CDR3 is TGTGCCAGCAGTGATCTAGCGGGAGCTCGTTGGCGGGAGCAGTACTTC. Encoded protein: CASSDLAGARWREQYF.

This clonotype appeared many times. This rearrangement joins TRBV7-8 to TRBJ1-3, with TRBD1 as a possible D gene (6 bases). The CDR3 covers 15 residues. Per the germline V gene, CDR1 is SGHVS and CDR2 is FQNEAQ. V was cut by 4 bases and J by 3 bases, with 13 bases left in between. Written as DNA, the CDR3 is TGTGCCAGCAGCTCTGACAGGACTTTTGGAAACACCATATATTTT. The encoded protein is CASSSDRTFGNTIYF. Complete variable domain (other parts from reference TRBV7-8 and TRBJ1-3): GAGVSQSPRYKVAKRGQDVALRCDPISGHVSLFWYQQALGQGPEFLTYFQNEAQLDKSGLPSDRFFAERPEGSVSTLKIQRTQQEDSAVYLCASSSDRTFGNTIYFGEGSWLTVV.

This clonotype was counted ten times or more. This rearrangement joins TRBV20-1 to TRBJ2-5, with 10 bases that match TRBD2. With V trimmed by 3 bases and J by 2 bases, 6 bases remained unmatched. Germline V CDR1 and CDR2: DFQATT, SNEGSKA (reference sequence). This CDR3 has 15 residues. The CDR3 DNA reads as TGCAGTGCTAGTTCTAGCGGGAGTAGTCAAGAGACCCAGTACTTC. The encoded protein is CSASSSGSSQETQYF.

This clonotype was detected only a few times. The chain is built from TRBV3-1 and TRBJ1-3; TRBD1 matches at 7 bases. CDR1 LGHDT and CDR2 YNNKEL come from the germline V gene (reference sequence). The V segment lost 9 bases and the J segment 3 bases; nucleotides outside the gene matches: 5. The CDR3 has 13 amino acids. The CDR3 bases are TGTGCCAGTTCGACAGGGCTTGGAAACACCATATATTTT. It codes for CASSTGLGNTIYF.

This chain links TRBV7-6 with TRBJ2-7, with TRBD1 identical over 9 bases. The CDR3 runs 15 residues. J gave up 2 bases and V 5 bases, and 7 bases lay outside the gene matches. Germline CDR1 reads SGHVS; CDR2 reads FNYEAQ. CDR3 loop: CASSPGQGPTYEQYF. DNA of the CDR3: TGTGCCAGCAGCCCTGGACAGGGGCCCACCTACGAGCAGTACTTC. Combining the CDR3 with reference TRBV7-6 and TRBJ2-7 gives the whole variable domain GAGVSQSPRYKVTKRGQDVALRCDPISGHVSLYWYRQALGQGPEFLTYFNYEAQQDKSGLPNDRFSAERPEGSISTLTIQRTEQRDSAMYRCASSPGQGPTYEQYFGPGTRLTVT.

This clonotype has a count of ten or more. The chain has TRBV11-2 and TRBJ2-5, with 9 bases matching TRBD1. V lost 5 bases and J lost 5; bases outside the gene matches: 3. The CDR3 totals 13 residues. Germline V lookup: CDR1 SGHAT, CDR2 FQNNGV. CDR3 residues: CASSVTGGETQYF. CDR3 nucleotide sequence: TGTGCCAGCAGCGTGACAGGGGGGGAGACCCAGTACTTC.

This clonotype was picked up one time. This clone may be a read error of a much larger clone one base away. The rearrangement links TRBV25-1 to TRBJ2-1; the D gene is possibly TRBD2 (5 bases). From germline, CDR1 is MGHDK and CDR2 SYGVNS. There are 13 residues in the CDR3. CDR3 residues: CAGSSPGYNEQFF. CDR3 nucleotides: TGTGCCGGCAGTTCCCCGGGGTACAATGAGCAGTTCTTC.

This rearrangement joins TRBV5-4 to TRBJ1-5; 7 positions agree with TRBD1. This CDR3 is built from 17 residues. Germline V gene sequence: CDR1 SGHNT, CDR2 YYREEE (reference sequence). The ends lost 0 bases at V and 0 bases at J; junction bases unmatched: 6. The CDR3 region is CASSLGPGQDSNQPQHF. The DNA for the CDR3 is TGTGCCAGCAGCTTGGGACCTGGACAGGATAGCAATCAGCCCCAGCATTTT.

This clonotype was seen repeatedly, ten times or more. The rearrangement joins TRBV10-3 to TRBJ2-3; a possible D gene is TRBD2 (5 bases). The CDR3 consists of 14 residues. From germline, CDR1 is ENHRY and CDR2 SYGVKD. Between the trimmed V and J ends, which lost 7 bases and 4 bases, there was a span of 15 bases. Written as DNA, the CDR3 is TGTGCCATCAATCCGGAACTAGGTGCAGATACGCAGTATTTT. It is translated as CAINPELGADTQYF.

The V and J genes are TRBV6-1 and TRBJ2-1, with D perhaps TRBD1 (6 bases). The germline V gene encodes CDR1 MNHNS and CDR2 SASEGT. V lost 8 bases and J 0 bases, leaving 11 bases between the germline ends. The CDR3 runs to 14 residues. CDR3 loop: CASGGRGSYNEQFF. The CDR3 DNA is TGTGCCAGCGGGGGCCGCGGCTCCTACAATGAGCAGTTCTTC.

Ten or more counts support this clonotype. The V call is TRBV3-1, the J call TRBJ2-1; D could derive from TRBD1 or TRBD2 (5 bases each). This CDR3 has 18 amino acids. Trimming took off 0 bases at V and 0 bases at J, with 15 bases between the two ends. Germline V gene lookup returns CDR1 LGHDT and CDR2 YNNKEL (reference sequence). DNA of the CDR3: TGTGCCAGCAGCCAAGATAGGCTTTCAGGGAGCTCCTACAATGAGCAGTTCTTC. Protein product: CASSQDRLSGSSYNEQFF.

This clonotype was counted at least ten times. V and J are TRBV19 and TRBJ2-7; 10 nucleotides match TRBD1. The CDR3 runs 18 residues. Germline lookup yields CDR1 LNHDA and CDR2 SQIVND (reference sequence). V dropped 3 bases and J dropped 1; count of bases not matched to a gene: 12. CDR3 in DNA: TGTGCCAGTAGTATGGGTGTCGGGACAGGGGATTTGTCCTACGAGCAGTACTTC. It codes for CASSMGVGTGDLSYEQYF.

Many counts were recorded for this clonotype. The genes are TRBV5-6 and TRBJ2-2, with 8 positions matching TRBD2. CDR3 length: 16 amino acids. Germline V CDR1 and CDR2: SGHDT, YYEEEE. The trim removed 1 base at V and 4 bases at J, leaving 6 bases unmatched. Here the CDR3 reads CASSLSAGGVTGELFF. Written as DNA, the CDR3 is TGTGCCAGCAGCTTGTCTGCGGGAGGTGTCACCGGGGAGCTGTTTTTT. Supplemented by reference TRBV5-6 and TRBJ2-2, the full variable domain reads DAGVTQSPTHLIKTRGQQVTLRCSPKSGHDTVSWYQQALGQGPQFIFQYYEEEERQRGNFPDRFSGHQFPNYSSELNVNALLLGDSALYLCASSLSAGGVTGELFFGEGSRLTVL.

This clonotype was recorded at least ten times. At one end, the junction sequence differs from germline, possibly due to a read error. The chain has TRBV7-9 and TRBJ2-7; the D gene is possibly TRBD1 (6 bases). Germline assignment: CDR1 SEHNR and CDR2 FQNEAQ (reference sequence). CDR3 length equals 12 residues. The CDR3 protein is CTSRGPLYEQYF. The CDR3, as DNA: TGTACCAGCAGGGGACCGCTCTACGAGCAGTACTTC. Drawing the rest from reference TRBV7-9 and TRBJ2-7, the complete variable domain is DTGVSQNPRHKITKRGQNVTFRCDPISEHNRLYWYRQTLGQGPEFLTYFQNEAQLEKSRLLSDRFSAERPKGSFSTLEIQRTEQGDSAMYLCTSRGPLYEQYFGPGTRLTVT.

This clonotype was picked up a small number of times. The V and J genes are TRBV11-2 and TRBJ1-2; TRBD1 aligns across 8 bases. Germline V gene sequence: CDR1 SGHAT, CDR2 FQNNGV. V dropped 6 bases and J dropped 7; count of bases not matched to a gene: 10. This CDR3 comprises 14 residues. CDR3 sequence reads: CASSYSSDRGGYTF. CDR3 sequence (DNA): TGTGCCAGCAGTTACTCTTCTGACAGGGGTGGCTACACCTTC.

This clonotype has a count of ten or more. The V call is TRBV20-1, the J call TRBJ2-3; D remains ambiguous. V was clipped by 2 bases and J by 0 bases, with 12 bases between them. The CDR3 contains 15 residues. Germline loops: CDR1 DFQATT, CDR2 SNEGSKA (reference sequence). The CDR3 DNA follows: TGCAGTGCTAGAAAGTCGGCCCTAAGCACAGATACGCAGTATTTT. Translated: CSARKSALSTDTQYF.

This clonotype was seen more than once but under ten times. This chain links TRBV19 with TRBJ1-3, with D perhaps matching TRBD1 (5 bases). This CDR3 has 18 amino acids. V lost 4 bases and J 0 bases, leaving 19 bases between the germline ends. The germline V gene encodes CDR1 LNHDA and CDR2 SQIVND (reference sequence). CDR3 in amino acids: CASSTRWSGAFSGNTIYF. The CDR3 nucleotides are TGTGCCAGTAGTACGCGTTGGTCCGGGGCTTTCTCTGGAAACACCATATATTTT.

This clonotype was recorded at least ten times. The chain employs TRBV5-1 and TRBJ1-2; D is ambiguous. The V end was cut by 0 bases, the J end by 1 base, with 4 bases between. Germline V gives CDR1 SGHRS, CDR2 YFSETQ. The CDR3 covers 13 residues. The CDR3 region has the DNA TGCGCCAGCAGCTTGGACGGTAACTATGGCTACACCTTC. Residues: CASSLDGNYGYTF.

This clonotype has a handful of counts. This chain joins TRBV28 and TRBJ2-1, with 7 bases fitting TRBD2. V dropped 6 bases and J dropped 0; count of bases not matched to a gene: 17. CDR1 MDHEN and CDR2 SYDVKM come from the germline V gene. This CDR3 has 19 residues. The CDR3 sequence: CASSNNGGGGRGSYNEQFF. CDR3 nucleotides: TGTGCCAGCAGCAACAACGGTGGTGGGGGGAGGGGCTCCTACAATGAGCAGTTCTTC.

In this sample, this clonotype turned up many times. This chain uses TRBV2 with TRBJ2-2; D is perhaps TRBD1 (6 bases). Germline V lookup: CDR1 SNHLY, CDR2 FYNNEI. This CDR3 region has 14 residues. V was trimmed by 6 bases and J by 6 bases, leaving 14 bases between them. This CDR3 is CASRTGPGPGELFF. CDR3 sequence (DNA): TGTGCCAGCAGGACAGGCCCTGGACCCGGGGAGCTGTTTTTT.

Details on this clonotype: It is likely a read error, because the conserved phenylalanine at the end of the CDR3 is missing. V is TRBV19 and J is TRBJ2-1; TRBD2 matches at 13 bases. The V gene end was trimmed by 6 bases and the J gene end by 7 bases; junction bases not matched to a gene: 9. CDR1 is LNHDA, CDR2 SQIVND, per germline (reference sequence). The CDR3 is 16 residues long. CDR3 sequence reads: CASRSSGTSGDNEQFL. The CDR3 region has the DNA TGTGCCAGTAGATCCAGCGGGACTAGCGGGGATAATGAGCAGTTCCTC.

Points on this clonotype: This may arise from a read error, as a much more abundant clone is one base away. The chain has TRBV30 and TRBJ2-7; maybe TRBD2 (5 bases). CDR1 and CDR2 from the germline V gene are GTSNPN and SVGIG (reference sequence). V was shortened by 0 bases and J by 0 bases, with 9 bases between the two germline ends. This CDR3 is built from 14 residues. The CDR3 DNA sequence: TGTGCCTGGAGTGTACCTGGGAGCTCCTACGAGCAGTACTTC. Its protein product is CAWSVPGSSYEQYF.

This clonotype has ten or more counts. The J gene is TRBJ1-5, the V gene TRBV20-1; unclear D gene. The V end was cut by 3 bases, the J end by 5 bases, with 23 bases between. The CDR3 covers 17 residues. In germline, CDR1 is DFQATT, CDR2 SNEGSKA (reference sequence). Written as DNA, the CDR3 is TGCAGTGCTAGTGATCCCGACTTGGCGGGCGGGGATCAGCCCCAGCATTTT. This gives the protein CSASDPDLAGGDQPQHF.

This clonotype was counted between two and nine times. The genes are TRBV18 and TRBJ1-5; no clear D. This CDR3 has 15 residues. Trimming removed 3 bases at V and 3 bases at J, with 12 bases between. Germline V CDR1 and CDR2: KGHSH, LQKENI. The CDR3 loop is CASSPVGSVNQPQHF. In DNA, the CDR3 is TGTGCCAGCTCACCCGTCGGGAGCGTCAATCAGCCCCAGCATTTT.

This clonotype came up a few times. The chain joins TRBV28 to TRBJ1-2; a weak D match, TRBD1 (5 bases). The CDR3 is made up of 17 amino acids. Trimming pared 2 bases from V and 5 bases from J, leaving 21 bases between. Per the germline V gene, CDR1 is MDHEN and CDR2 is SYDVKM. CDR3 sequence: CASSLLSGGGMGYGYTF. CDR3 DNA: TGTGCCAGCAGTTTACTGAGTGGTGGGGGGATGGGTTATGGCTACACCTTC.

In its sample, this clonotype was seen many times. The chain carries TRBV7-9 and TRBJ2-1; 9 bases are a match to TRBD2. CDR1 is SEHNR, CDR2 FQNEAQ, per germline (reference sequence). CDR3 size: 14 residues. V shed 3 bases, J shed 4 bases, and the junction held 1 base outside the gene matches. The CDR3 region is CASSFLAGYNEQFF. CDR3 bases: TGTGCCAGCAGCTTTCTAGCGGGGTACAATGAGCAGTTCTTC.